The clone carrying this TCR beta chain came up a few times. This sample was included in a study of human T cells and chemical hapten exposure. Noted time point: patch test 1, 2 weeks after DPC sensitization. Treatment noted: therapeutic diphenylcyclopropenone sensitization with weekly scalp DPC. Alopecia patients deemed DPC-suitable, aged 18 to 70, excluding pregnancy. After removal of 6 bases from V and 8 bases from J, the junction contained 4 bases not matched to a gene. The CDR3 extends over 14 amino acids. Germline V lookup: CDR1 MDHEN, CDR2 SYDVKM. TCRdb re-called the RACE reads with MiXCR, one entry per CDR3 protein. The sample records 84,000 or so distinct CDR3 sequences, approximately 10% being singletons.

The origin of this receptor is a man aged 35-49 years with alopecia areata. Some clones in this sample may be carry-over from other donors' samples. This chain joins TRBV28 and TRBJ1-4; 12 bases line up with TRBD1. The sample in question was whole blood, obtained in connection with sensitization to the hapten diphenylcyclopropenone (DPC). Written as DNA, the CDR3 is TGTGCCAGCAGCCGGGACAGGGGGCAAGAAAAACTGTTTTTT. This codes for CASSRDRGQEKLFF.